This passage covers 16 T cell receptor beta chains from one sample sequenced in a study of blood T cell repertoires in COVID-19. Some clones are missing from TCRdb's copy, which holds only in-frame ones; the method was immunoSEQ multiplex PCR. The data hold about 390,000 clones, with around 87% observed a single time. Sequenced material: PBMCs or T cells enriched from blood (not recorded which). The receptors derive from a woman between 45 and 60 years old who had recovered from COVID-19.

The gene calls are TRBV18 and TRBJ2-7, with TRBD1 identical over 7 bases. V was clipped by 3 bases and J by 5 bases; unmatched bases: 7. CDR1 and CDR2 from the germline V gene are KGHSH and LQKENI. The CDR3 has 14 residues. The CDR3 loop is CASSPPWDRNEQYF. As DNA, the CDR3 is TGTGCCAGCTCACCGCCCTGGGACAGAAACGAGCAGTACTTC.

The J gene is TRBJ1-2, the V gene TRBV3-1 (or the pseudogene TRBV3-2); tentative D call: TRBD1 (5 bases). Trimming stripped 4 bases from V and 0 bases from J, with 15 bases between. This CDR3 has 16 residues. Germline V gives CDR1 LGHDT, CDR2 YNNKEL (reference sequence). CDR3 in amino acids: CASSPDLDSSNYGYTF. CDR3 bases: TGTGCCAGCAGCCCCGACCTTGACAGCTCTAACTATGGCTACACCTTC.

This sequence joins TRBV10-3 and TRBJ2-3, with D possibly matching TRBD1 (8 bases). Per germline, CDR1 ENHRY and CDR2 SYGVKD. This CDR3 is 13 amino acids long. Trimming shortened V by 10 bases and J by 5 bases, and 16 bases separated the two germline ends. Written as DNA, the CDR3 is TGTGCCACTAAGACAGGGGAGGGAGATACGCAGTATTTT. Protein product: CATKTGEGDTQYF.

As DNA, the CDR3 is TGTGCTAGTATTATATGGGGGGGGGACCCCACAGATACGCAGTATTTT. This sequence encodes CASIIWGGDPTDTQYF. The chain links TRBV12-5 to TRBJ2-3; 7 bases fit TRBD2. The junction had 13 bases not matched to a gene; V was cut back by 8 bases and J by 2 bases. CDR3 length equals 16 residues. CDR1 and CDR2 from the germline V gene are LGHNT and FRNRAP. Full variable domain (remainder filled in from reference TRBV12-5 and TRBJ2-3): DARVTQTPRHKVTEMGQEVTMRCQPILGHNTVFWYRQTMMQGLELLAYFRNRAPLDDSGMPKDRFSAEMPDATLATLKIQPSEPRDSAVYFCASIIWGGDPTDTQYFGPGTRLTVL.

This chain links TRBV5-1 with TRBJ2-3; a weak D match, TRBD2 (5 bases). Germline CDR1 reads SGHRS; CDR2 reads YFSETQ. Trimming took 4 bases from V and 5 from J, leaving 14 bases between them. CDR3 length equals 14 residues. The CDR3 region has the DNA TGCGCCAGCAGCCTCCTCGGGGTCCGAGATACGCAGTATTTT. It is translated as CASSLLGVRDTQYF.

This clone appeared a single time. The chain uses TRBV6-5 and TRBJ2-6; D gene uncertain. CDR1 and CDR2 from the germline V gene are MNHEY and SVGAGI. Deletions cut 6 bases from V and 0 bases from J, with 3 bases between. The CDR3 totals 13 residues. This CDR3 reads CASSNSGANVLTF. The CDR3 DNA follows: TGTGCCAGCAGCAACTCTGGGGCCAACGTCCTGACTTTC.

The chain uses TRBV28 and TRBJ1-2; 7 positions agree with TRBD1. The CDR3 extends over 13 amino acids. Per germline, CDR1 MDHEN and CDR2 SYDVKM. The ends lost 3 bases at V and 5 bases at J; junction bases unmatched: 3. The CDR3 DNA reads TGTGCCAGCAGTTTGGGGACAGATTATGGCTACACCTTC. Its translation is CASSLGTDYGYTF.

The chain is built from TRBV30 and TRBJ1-5, with D unresolved. Germline assignment: CDR1 GTSNPN and CDR2 SVGIG (reference sequence). This CDR3 comprises 18 residues. V lost 0 bases to trimming and J lost 0 bases, with 18 bases between them. The CDR3 DNA reads TGTGCCTGGAGTGTACCCGGAGAGATACAATATAGCAATCAGCCCCAGCATTTT. Protein sequence: CAWSVPGEIQYSNQPQHF.

The genes are TRBV5-5 and TRBJ2-1; TRBD2 is a possible D gene (5 bases). Germline V gene lookup returns CDR1 SGHKS and CDR2 YYEKEE (reference sequence). Deletions cut 4 bases from V and 9 bases from J, with 11 bases between. CDR3 length: 12 residues. The CDR3 DNA reads as TGTGCCAGCAGCAGCGGACCGAGTGAGCAGTTCTTC. Residues: CASSSGPSEQFF.

The chain recombines TRBV5-1 with TRBJ2-3; 8 nucleotides align to TRBD2. The CDR3 loop spans 17 amino acids. V was pared by 3 bases and J by 0 bases, with 9 bases of the junction left unmatched. Per germline, CDR1 SGHRS and CDR2 YFSETQ. This CDR3 reads CASSSPLAGYSTDTQYF. CDR3 DNA: TGCGCCAGCAGCTCCCCGCTAGCGGGCTACAGCACAGATACGCAGTATTTT.

The chain employs TRBV12-3 or TRBV12-4 and TRBJ1-5, with D unclear. Trimming cost V 8 bases and J 6 bases, with 11 bases left between them. There are 12 residues in the CDR3. CDR3 loop: CASSNRGQPQHF. The DNA of the CDR3 is TGTGCCAGCTCAAACCGGGGTCAGCCCCAGCATTTT.

The chain links TRBV6-5 to TRBJ1-5; TRBD1 agrees at 9 bases. The V gene end was trimmed by 4 bases and the J gene end by 7 bases; junction bases not matched to a gene: 8. CDR3 length: 15 amino acids. Germline V gene data show CDR1 as MNHEY and CDR2 as SVGAGI. The DNA for the CDR3 is TGTGCCAGCAGTTCGACGGGACAGGGTATACAGCCCCAGCATTTT. This encodes CASSSTGQGIQPQHF.

The chain joins TRBV4-2 to TRBJ1-2; tentative D call: TRBD1 (5 bases). CDR3 length equals 14 residues. The V and J ends lost 8 bases and 6 bases respectively, with 19 bases between them. The germline gives CDR1 LGHNA, CDR2 YNFKEQ. The CDR3 protein is CASYHGGIRDGYTF. The CDR3 DNA sequence: TGTGCCAGCTACCATGGGGGGATTCGGGATGGCTACACCTTC.

The sample holds one count of this clone. The CDR3 nucleotides read TGTGCCAGCAGTGACTCATTCGGGTCCTACGAGCAGTACTTC. It codes for CASSDSFGSYEQYF. This chain links TRBV6-4 with TRBJ2-7; D remains ambiguous. The length of the CDR3 is 14 residues. Germline CDR1 and CDR2: MRHNA and SNTAGT. V lost 0 bases and J 1 base, leaving 7 bases between the germline ends.

The V and J genes are TRBV6-6 and TRBJ1-2; possible D gene TRBD1, 5 bases. With 9 bases removed from V and 1 base from J, the gap between germline ends came to 15 bases. The CDR3 spans 14 residues. Germline CDR1 MNHNY, CDR2 SVGAGI (reference sequence). The CDR3 protein is CASTGGRNNYGYTF. The CDR3 DNA sequence: TGTGCCAGTACGGGGGGTCGAAATAACTATGGCTACACCTTC.

V and J are TRBV14 and TRBJ2-5, with unresolved D. Germline CDR1 and CDR2: SGHDN and FVKESK. V dropped 0 bases and J dropped 5 bases, with 19 bases sitting between them. The CDR3 length is 17 residues. The CDR3 DNA reads as TGTGCCAGCAGCCAAGATCCCCCCCTAACAGAGTGGGAGACCCAGTACTTC. Residues: CASSQDPPLTEWETQYF.